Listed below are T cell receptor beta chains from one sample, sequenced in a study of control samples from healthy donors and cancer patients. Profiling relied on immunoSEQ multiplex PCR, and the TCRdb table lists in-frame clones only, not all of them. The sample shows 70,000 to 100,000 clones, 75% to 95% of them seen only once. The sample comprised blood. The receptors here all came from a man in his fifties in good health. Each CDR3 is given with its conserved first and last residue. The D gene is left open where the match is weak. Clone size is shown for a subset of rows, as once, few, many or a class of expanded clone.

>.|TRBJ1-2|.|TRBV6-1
TGTGCCAGCAGTGAAGTTTTAGACGGCCGTGGCTACACCTTC
CASSEVLDGRGYTF
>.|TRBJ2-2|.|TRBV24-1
TGTGCCACCACAGATAACGCCGGGGAGCTGTTTTTT
CATTDNAGELFF
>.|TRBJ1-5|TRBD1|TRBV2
TGTGCCAGCAAGGGGACAGGGTGGGAGGGCAATCAGCCCCAGCATTTT
CASKGTGWEGNQPQHF
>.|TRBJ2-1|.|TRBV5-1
TGCGCCAGCAGCTTCGGTGGGGCGACCGCTCAGTTCTTC
CASSFGGATAQFF
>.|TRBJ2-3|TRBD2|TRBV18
TGTGCCAGCTCACCAGGACTAGCGGGGGGCGGCCGAGATACGCAGTATTTT
CASSPGLAGGGRDTQYF
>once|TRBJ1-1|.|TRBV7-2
TGTGCCAGCAGCCCGATCCCAGCCGTTCGAGCTTTCTTT
CASSPIPAVRAFF
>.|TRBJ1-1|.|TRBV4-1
TGCGCCAGCAGCCAAGACAGCCGCACTGAAGCTTTCTTT
CASSQDSRTEAFF
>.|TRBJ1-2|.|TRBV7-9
TGTGCCAGCAGCTTAAGACATTCCTATGGCTACACCTTC
CASSLRHSYGYTF
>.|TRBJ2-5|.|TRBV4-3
TGCGCCAGCAGCCTTTCACTTGGGGAGACCCAGTACTTC
CASSLSLGETQYF
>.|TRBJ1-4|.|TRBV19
TGTGCCAGTAGTATAAGGGTAGGGGCGCCAGAAAAACTGTTTTTT
CASSIRVGAPEKLFF
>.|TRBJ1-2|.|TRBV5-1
TGCGCCAGCAGCTTTCCTGACGGGGGAAGCTACACCTTC
CASSFPDGGSYTF
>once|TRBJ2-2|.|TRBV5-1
TGCGCCAGCAGAATTAATACCGGGGAGCTGTTTTTT
CASRINTGELFF
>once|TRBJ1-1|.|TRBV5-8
TGTGCCAGCAGCTTGGCCAGTTTTAACACTGAAGCTTTCTTT
CASSLASFNTEAFF
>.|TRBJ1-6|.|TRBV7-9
TGTGCCAGCAGCTTGGGGAATTCACCCCTCCACTTT
CASSLGNSPLHF
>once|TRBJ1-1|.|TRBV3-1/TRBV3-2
TGTGCCAGCAGCCCGACAGTGAACACTGAAGCTTTCTTT
CASSPTVNTEAFF
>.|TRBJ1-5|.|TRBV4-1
TGCGCCAGCAGCCAAGCCTTAGATAGCAATCAGCCCCAGCATTTT
CASSQALDSNQPQHF
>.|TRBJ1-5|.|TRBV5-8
TGTGCCAGCATACAGAATCATAATCAGCCCCAGCATTTT
CASIQNHNQPQHF
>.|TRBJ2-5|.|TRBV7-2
TGTGCCAGCAGCTTATCCACTAGTCAGGTTTCTGAGACCCAGTACTTC
CASSLSTSQVSETQYF
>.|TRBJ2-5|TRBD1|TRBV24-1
TGTGCCACCAGTGACCCCGGGACAGGCCTGAAAGAGACCCAGTACTTC
CATSDPGTGLKETQYF
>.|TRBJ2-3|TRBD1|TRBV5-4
TGTGCCAGCAGCTTGGGACAGGGCCCCACAGATACGCAGTATTTT
CASSLGQGPTDTQYF
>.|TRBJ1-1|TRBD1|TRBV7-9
TGTGCCAGCAGCTTCACAGGGGGCAACGCTTTCTTT
CASSFTGGNAFF
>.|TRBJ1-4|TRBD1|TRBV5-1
TGCGCCAGCAGCTTCCTAACAGGGGAGGCTGAAAAACTGTTTTTT
CASSFLTGEAEKLFF
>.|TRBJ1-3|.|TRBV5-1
TGCGCCAGCAGCTTGGGTATCTCTGGAAACACCATATATTTT
CASSLGISGNTIYF
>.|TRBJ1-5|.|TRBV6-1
TGTGCCAGCAGTGATGCGCAGGTTTCCAATCAGCCCCAGCATTTT
CASSDAQVSNQPQHF
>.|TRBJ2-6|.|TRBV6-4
TGTGCCAGCAGTAGGGGAGCTGGGGCCAACGTCCTGACTTTC
CASSRGAGANVLTF
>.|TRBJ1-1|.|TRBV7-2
TGTGCCAGCAGCTTAGGCCCGGGCCCGAACACTGAAGCTTTCTTT
CASSLGPGPNTEAFF
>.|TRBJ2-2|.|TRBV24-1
TGTGCCACCAGTGTTGCGGACGGGGAGCTGTTTTTT
CATSVADGELFF
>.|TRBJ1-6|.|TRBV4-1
TGCGCCAGCAGCCAAGTTTCCGGGACCTCACCCCTCCACTTT
CASSQVSGTSPLHF
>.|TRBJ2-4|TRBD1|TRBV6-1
TGTGCCAGCAGTGAACGGGACAGGGCTTATGAGAATACGAAAGGACAAAACATTCAGTACTTC
CASSERDRAYENTKGQNIQYF
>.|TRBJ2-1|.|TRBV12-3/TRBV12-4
TGTGCCAGCAGTCCCACTTACAATGAGCAGTTCTTC
CASSPTYNEQFF
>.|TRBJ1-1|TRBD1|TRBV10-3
TGTGCCATACAAACAGGGGGTGAAGCTTTCTTT
CAIQTGGEAFF
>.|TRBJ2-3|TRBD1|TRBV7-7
TGTGCCAGCAGCTTTGGACAGGCAGATACGCAGTATTTT
CASSFGQADTQYF